These 7 T cell receptor beta chains share one sample of origin, sequenced in a study of blood T cell repertoires in COVID-19. Method: immunoSEQ multiplex PCR; TCRdb's copy keeps in-frame clones and lacks some. The table has under 45,000 clones, 85% to 90% seen once; the top ten hold around 3.6%. Sequenced input: peripheral blood. Source of these receptors: a middle-aged man with COVID-19, enrolled during active disease.

The chain carries TRBV12-3 or TRBV12-4 and TRBJ2-1; 9 bases are a match to TRBD2. V was pared by 3 bases and J by 9 bases, with 3 bases of the junction left unmatched. This CDR3 has 13 residues. The CDR3 coding sequence is TGTGCCAGCAGTTTGCCTAGCGGGACTGAGCAGTTCTTC. Protein sequence: CASSLPSGTEQFF.

The rearrangement links TRBV10-3 to TRBJ1-6; D is unresolved. The V and J ends lost 0 bases and 10 bases respectively, with 4 bases between them. Per germline, CDR1 ENHRY and CDR2 SYGVKD. This CDR3 comprises 12 residues. The CDR3 nucleotides are TGTGCCATCAGTGAGTCCGCGTCACCCCTCCACTTT. Its protein is CAISESASPLHF.

This chain uses TRBV11-2 with TRBJ2-5; D perhaps matches TRBD2 (6 bases). The CDR3 is 15 amino acids. V lost 4 bases and J 5 bases, leaving 17 bases between the germline ends. Germline V lookup: CDR1 SGHAT, CDR2 FQNNGV. The CDR3, as DNA: TGTGCCAGCAGCTCCCCGCGGGGTTGGATGGAGACCCAGTACTTC. Its protein product is CASSSPRGWMETQYF.

The chain recombines TRBV2 with TRBJ1-4, with 8 bases fitting TRBD1. Germline CDR1 and CDR2: SNHLY and FYNNEI. The V gene end was trimmed by 5 bases and the J gene end by 9 bases; junction bases not matched to a gene: 14. The CDR3 runs 16 residues. CDR3 amino acids: CASSLGTQGADQKLFF. The CDR3, as DNA: TGTGCCAGCAGTTTGGGGACCCAGGGGGCCGATCAAAAACTGTTTTTT.

Remarks on this clone: The same CDR3 can be traced to other DNA sequences in this sample. Written as DNA, the CDR3 is TGCGCCAGCAGCCAAGATCCGGACACTGAAGCTTTCTTT. This codes for CASSQDPDTEAFF. This chain links TRBV4-1 with TRBJ1-1, with D unresolved. Germline CDR1 reads MGHRA; CDR2 reads YSYEKL. The V gene lost 0 bases and the J gene lost 3 bases, with 5 bases spanning the gap. This CDR3 contains 13 residues.

V and J are TRBV6-5 and TRBJ2-7, with 12 bases identical to TRBD1. Per the germline V gene, CDR1 is MNHEY and CDR2 is SVGAGI. The V and J ends lost 5 bases and 5 bases, in that order; junction bases with no gene match: 7. The CDR3 is made up of 15 amino acids. The CDR3 DNA reads as TGTGCCAGCAGTCCACGGGACAGGGGGCCGAACGAGCAGTACTTC. Residues: CASSPRDRGPNEQYF.

A few counts support this clone. This chain uses TRBV28 with TRBJ2-7; 10 bases map to TRBD1. Germline lookup yields CDR1 MDHEN and CDR2 SYDVKM. V lost 4 bases to trimming and J lost 1 base; unmatched junction nucleotides: 4. The CDR3 extends over 15 amino acids. The CDR3 loop is CASSYRTGGSYEQYF. As DNA, the CDR3 is TGTGCCAGCAGTTACAGGACAGGGGGTTCCTACGAGCAGTACTTC.